The clone carrying this T cell receptor beta chain was found a few times. Its cognate antigen is unknown. Construction of the TCRbeta library involved unique molecular identifiers. TCRdb processed the PCR reads anew with MiXCR; each CDR3 protein has one entry. In the table there are 90,000 to 130,000 distinct CDR3 sequences, about a tenth of which are singletons. This sample stems from a study of T-cell reconstitution after alpha-beta-depleted transplantation in children. The CDR3 sequence is 12 residues long. V was trimmed by 7 bases and J by 4 bases, leaving 13 bases between them. The V gene's germline CDR1 is SQVTM and CDR2 ANQGSEA. Findings and limits, study-wide: Reports say that about two months after transplant, the alpha-beta T cells came out of several hundred graft clones that had expanded. T-cell numbers and diversity, one year after transplant, stemmed largely from T cells that were newly produced. The high TCRbeta diversity at day 60 in some patients came from surviving recipient T cells and thymic progenitors.

This chain connects TRBV29-1 to TRBJ1-2; weak D call: TRBD1 (5 bases). This TCR derives from a boy between 2 and 15 years old with acute lymphoblastic leukemia, due to receive a stem cell transplant. The specimen comprised PBMCs, sampled before TCRalphabeta/CD19-depleted stem cell transplant. The CDR3 here is CSAEQGGYGYTF. In DNA, the CDR3 is TGCAGCGCGGAGCAGGGAGGCTATGGCTACACCTTC.